These 23 T cell receptor beta chains were all obtained from the same sample, sequenced in a study of shared clonotypes between healthy human individuals. The method was immunoSEQ multiplex PCR; TCRdb's version includes in-frame clones alone and lacks a portion of them. Found here are around 750,000 clones, around two thirds of them singletons; the top ten hold 1.5% to 2%. The source material was memory CD4+ T cells sorted from blood. Subset given: CD45RA-negative fraction. These receptors all stem from a young woman in good health.

V usage is TRBV2 and J usage is TRBJ1-5; the D is unclear. V gave up 10 bases and J gave up 2 bases, with 12 bases separating them. The CDR3 covers 13 residues. Germline CDR1 and CDR2: SNHLY and FYNNEI. The CDR3 loop is CATGRDRNQPQHF. The CDR3 region has the DNA TGTGCCACAGGCCGGGATCGCAATCAGCCCCAGCATTTT.

This chain joins TRBV15 and TRBJ1-2; D unresolved. V was clipped by 0 bases and J by 4 bases, with 6 bases between them. Germline CDR1 LNHNV, CDR2 YYDKDF (reference sequence). The CDR3 has 13 amino acids. The CDR3 here is CATSRDIPYGYTF. The CDR3 nucleotides are TGTGCCACCAGCAGAGATATCCCCTATGGCTACACCTTC.

The sample holds one count of this clone. The V call is TRBV19, the J call TRBJ2-3; 10 nucleotides match TRBD1. Germline V CDR1 and CDR2: LNHDA, SQIVND (reference sequence). There are 14 residues in the CDR3. The V and J ends lost 7 bases and 1 base, in that order; junction bases with no gene match: 2. DNA of the CDR3: TGTGCCAGTACAGACAGGGGGCGCACAGATACGCAGTATTTT. Translation: CASTDRGRTDTQYF.

This clone was observed a few times. The rearrangement uses TRBV5-4 and TRBJ2-1; possibly TRBD2 for D (6 bases). This CDR3 contains 16 residues. The germline CDR1 and CDR2 sequences are SGHNT and YYREEE (reference sequence). V lost 2 bases and J lost 2, with 14 bases in between. The CDR3 DNA reads as TGTGCCAGCAGCTTCCAACTAGCTATTACCTACAATGAGCAGTTCTTC. The encoded protein is CASSFQLAITYNEQFF.

The chain joins TRBV6-1 to TRBJ2-7; tentatively, D is TRBD1 (6 bases). The CDR3 contains 10 residues. V lost 9 bases, J lost 6 bases, and 9 bases lay in between. Per germline, CDR1 MNHNS and CDR2 SASEGT. CDR3 bases: TGTGCCAGTAAGGGGGTCGAGCAGTACTTC. It codes for CASKGVEQYF.

This chain links TRBV2 with TRBJ2-1, with 8 bases aligning to TRBD1. Germline CDR1 and CDR2: SNHLY and FYNNEI. The trim removed 4 bases at V and 6 bases at J, leaving 5 bases unmatched. The CDR3 has 14 amino acids. CDR3 coding DNA: TGTGCCAGCAGTGGGGACAGGACCCGCAATGAGCAGTTCTTC. Translated, it gives CASSGDRTRNEQFF.

V and J are TRBV27 and TRBJ2-7; 8 positions agree with TRBD1. With 5 bases clipped from V and 0 bases from J, the junction kept 6 bases outside the gene matches. Germline loops: CDR1 MNHEY, CDR2 SMNVEV (reference sequence). The CDR3 contains 15 residues. CDR3 amino acids: CASSPTGDISYEQYF. The CDR3 DNA reads TGTGCCAGCAGTCCGACAGGGGACATCTCCTACGAGCAGTACTTC.

The chain has TRBV6-5 and TRBJ2-2; TRBD2 is a possible D gene (5 bases). CDR1 is MNHEY, CDR2 SVGAGI, per germline. CDR3 length: 15 residues. The V end lost 3 bases, the J end lost 7 bases, and 15 bases lay between the germline ends. For the CDR3, the DNA is TGTGCCAGCAGTTATATTGGGAGAGTTGACGGGGAGCTGTTTTTT. Its protein product is CASSYIGRVDGELFF.

This clone came up a few times. The rearrangement joins TRBV6-5 to TRBJ2-2; no reliable D call. CDR1 and CDR2 from the germline V gene are MNHEY and SVGAGI. The CDR3 has 15 amino acids. Trimming stripped 6 bases from V and 5 bases from J, with 16 bases between. CDR3: CASRGLTQATGELFF. The CDR3 DNA sequence: TGTGCCAGCAGGGGCCTAACCCAGGCAACCGGGGAGCTGTTTTTT.

This clone was seen a few times. The J gene is TRBJ2-7, the V gene TRBV6-5; D remains ambiguous. V lost 2 bases to trimming and J lost 6 bases, with 11 bases between them. From germline, CDR1 is MNHEY and CDR2 SVGAGI. The CDR3 loop spans 13 amino acids. The CDR3 region is CASSYEAGGEQYF. The CDR3 DNA reads TGTGCCAGCAGTTACGAGGCCGGTGGCGAGCAGTACTTC.

The chain uses TRBV29-1 and TRBJ2-3; TRBD1 matches 8 bases. The V and J ends lost 4 bases and 2 bases, in that order; junction bases with no gene match: 5. CDR3 length: 14 residues. Germline V lookup: CDR1 SQVTM, CDR2 ANQGSEA. CDR3 region: CSVARTGNTDTQYF. CDR3 DNA: TGCAGCGTTGCCCGGACAGGGAACACAGATACGCAGTATTTT.

The CDR3 sequence is CASSGTAVSEKLFF. DNA for the CDR3: TGTGCCAGTAGCGGGACAGCCGTCTCAGAAAAACTGTTTTTT. The V call is TRBV19, the J call TRBJ1-4; 7 positions agree with TRBD1. V shed 6 bases, J shed 8 bases, and the junction held 9 bases outside the gene matches. Germline CDR1 is LNHDA and CDR2 is SQIVND (reference sequence). The length of the CDR3 is 14 residues.

The V call is TRBV29-1, the J call TRBJ1-5; D not resolved. The CDR3 covers 12 residues. Trimming took off 0 bases at V and 3 bases at J, with 3 bases between the two ends. From germline, CDR1 is SQVTM and CDR2 ANQGSEA. The CDR3 bases are TGCAGCGTTGAAGATGCCAATCAGCCCCAGCATTTT. It translates to CSVEDANQPQHF.

V usage is TRBV7-9 and J usage is TRBJ2-5, with D unresolved. Germline CDR1 and CDR2: SEHNR and FQNEAQ (reference sequence). Trimming shortened V by 3 bases and J by 11 bases, and 16 bases separated the two germline ends. The CDR3 runs 13 residues. CDR3 sequence (DNA): TGTGCCAGCAGCTTTGAAGGAATTCGAGAGCAGTACTTC. The encoded protein is CASSFEGIREQYF. Full variable domain (rest looked up from reference TRBV7-9 and TRBJ2-5): DTGVSQNPRHKITKRGQNVTFRCDPISEHNRLYWYRQTLGQGPEFLTYFQNEAQLEKSRLLSDRFSAERPKGSFSTLEIQRTEQGDSAMYLCASSFEGIREQYFGPGTRLLVL.

The chain links TRBV5-1 to TRBJ2-7, with 8 nucleotides matching TRBD1. This CDR3 comprises 15 residues. In germline, CDR1 is SGHRS, CDR2 YFSETQ. Trimming at V came to 5 bases and at J to 7 bases, leaving 14 bases not matched to a gene. CDR3 nucleotide sequence: TGCGCCAGCAGTTTTGGGGGGACAGGTAGCTTGGAGCAGTACTTC. This sequence encodes CASSFGGTGSLEQYF.

The rearrangement joins TRBV19 to TRBJ2-1; 11 positions match TRBD2. This CDR3 spans 16 amino acids. CDR1 is LNHDA and CDR2 is SQIVND in the germline V gene (reference sequence). V lost 7 bases to trimming and J lost 3 bases; unmatched junction nucleotides: 8. DNA for the CDR3: TGTGCCAGTATGAACGCCGGGACTAGCGGCTACAATGAGCAGTTCTTC. Its translation: CASMNAGTSGYNEQFF.

The chain is built from TRBV5-4 and TRBJ1-1, with TRBD1 as a possible D gene (5 bases). The germline V and J ends were trimmed by 0 bases and 0 bases, with 9 bases remaining between them. Germline CDR1 is SGHNT and CDR2 is YYREEE (reference sequence). The CDR3 is 15 amino acids. CDR3 amino acids: CASSLAGVMNTEAFF. CDR3 coding DNA: TGTGCCAGCAGCTTGGCGGGGGTGATGAACACTGAAGCTTTCTTT.

This clone was detected many times. The chain joins TRBV28 to TRBJ1-5, with D possibly being TRBD1 (6 bases). The length of the CDR3 is 11 residues. Trimming removed 5 bases from V and 11 bases from J, with 10 bases in between. Germline V gene lookup returns CDR1 MDHEN and CDR2 SYDVKM. The CDR3 nucleotides read TGTGCCAGCAGTGTAACAGGGACCCAGCATTTT. Translating gives CASSVTGTQHF. The complete variable domain, with remaining parts taken from reference TRBV28 and TRBJ1-5, reads DVKVTQSSRYLVKRTGEKVFLECVQDMDHENMFWYRQDPGLGLRLIYFSYDVKMKEKGDIPEGYSVSREKKERFSLILESASTNQTSMYLCASSVTGTQHFGDGTRLSIL.

The J gene is TRBJ2-2, the V gene TRBV2; TRBD1 agrees at 11 bases. The CDR3 sequence is 15 residues long. V lost 6 bases, J lost 0 bases, and 0 bases stayed unmatched. Germline CDR1 and CDR2: SNHLY and FYNNEI. Here the CDR3 reads CASRGQGANTGELFF. The CDR3 DNA reads as TGTGCCAGCAGGGGACAGGGGGCGAACACCGGGGAGCTGTTTTTT.

The chain is built from TRBV19 and TRBJ1-5, with TRBD1 as a possible D gene (6 bases). This CDR3 is built from 16 residues. Germline V gene sequence: CDR1 LNHDA, CDR2 SQIVND (reference sequence). V was clipped by 5 bases and J by 0 bases, with 14 bases between them. The CDR3 bases are TGTGCCAGTAGTCTCGAAGGACAGTTTAGCAATCAGCCCCAGCATTTT. This sequence encodes CASSLEGQFSNQPQHF.

The chain uses TRBV28 and TRBJ2-7; D uncertain. Germline loops: CDR1 MDHEN, CDR2 SYDVKM. The CDR3 runs to 12 residues. V dropped 6 bases and J dropped 8 bases, with 14 bases sitting between them. The CDR3 protein is CASSPSLDQQYF. The CDR3, as DNA: TGTGCCAGCAGCCCTTCCCTAGATCAGCAGTACTTC.

The V gene is TRBV5-1, the J gene TRBJ2-7, with D possibly matching TRBD2 (5 bases). The V end lost 1 base, the J end lost 3 bases, and 11 bases lay between the germline ends. Germline CDR1 and CDR2: SGHRS and YFSETQ. The CDR3 contains 14 residues. Written as DNA, the CDR3 is TGCGCCAGCAGCTTGTCCAGCGGATTCTACGAGCAGTACTTC. It yields the protein CASSLSSGFYEQYF. The full variable domain, rest sourced from reference TRBV5-1 and TRBJ2-7, is KAGVTQTPRYLIKTRGQQVTLSCSPISGHRSVSWYQQTPGQGLQFLFEYFSETQRNKGNFPGRFSGRQFSNSRSEMNVSTLELGDSALYLCASSLSSGFYEQYFGPGTRLTVT.

This chain joins TRBV4-1 and TRBJ2-1; TRBD2 matches 10 bases. V shed 10 bases and J 7 bases; nucleotides not matched to a gene: 7. The length of the CDR3 is 13 residues. Per the germline V gene, CDR1 is MGHRA and CDR2 is YSYEKL. Here the CDR3 DNA reads TGCGCCACCAGGGCTAGCGGGAGTAATGAGCAGTTCTTC. Its protein is CATRASGSNEQFF.